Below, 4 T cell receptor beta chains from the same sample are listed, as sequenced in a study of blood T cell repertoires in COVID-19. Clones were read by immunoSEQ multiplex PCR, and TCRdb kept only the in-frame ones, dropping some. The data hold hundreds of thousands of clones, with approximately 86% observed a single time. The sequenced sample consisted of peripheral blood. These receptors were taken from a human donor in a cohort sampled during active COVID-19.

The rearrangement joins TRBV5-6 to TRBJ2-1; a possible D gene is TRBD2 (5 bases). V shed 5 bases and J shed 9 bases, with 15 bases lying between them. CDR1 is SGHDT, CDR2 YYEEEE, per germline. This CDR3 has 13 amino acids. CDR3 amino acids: CASSRTASGEQFF. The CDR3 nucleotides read TGTGCCAGCAGTCGCACTGCCAGCGGTGAGCAGTTCTTC.

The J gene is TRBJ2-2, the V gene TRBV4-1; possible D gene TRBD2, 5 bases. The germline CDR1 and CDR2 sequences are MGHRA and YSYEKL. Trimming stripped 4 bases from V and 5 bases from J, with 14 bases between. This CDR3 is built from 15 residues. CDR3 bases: TGCGCCAGCAGCCCAGCTAGCCTTGGGACCGGGGAGCTGTTTTTT. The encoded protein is CASSPASLGTGELFF.

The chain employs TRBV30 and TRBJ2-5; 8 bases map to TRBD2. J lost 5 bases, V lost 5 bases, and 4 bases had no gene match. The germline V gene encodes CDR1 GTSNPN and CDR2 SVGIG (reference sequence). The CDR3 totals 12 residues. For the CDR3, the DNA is TGTGCCTGGGAGCCGGGGGGGGAGACCCAGTACTTC. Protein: CAWEPGGETQYF.

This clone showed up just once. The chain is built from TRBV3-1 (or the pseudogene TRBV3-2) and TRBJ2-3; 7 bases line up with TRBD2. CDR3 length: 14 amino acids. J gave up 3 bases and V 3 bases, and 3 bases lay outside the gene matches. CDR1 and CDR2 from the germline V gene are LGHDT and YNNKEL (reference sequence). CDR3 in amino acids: CASSHNGGTDTQYF. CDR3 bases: TGTGCCAGCAGCCACAACGGGGGGACAGATACGCAGTATTTT.